The clone carrying this T cell receptor (beta chain) was detected many times. What it binds is unknown. Time point given: persistent/refractory GD, antithyroid drugs over 5 years with positive TRAb. Researchers made the TCR library from RNA that was extracted from PBMCs. American Thyroid Association guidelines were used to diagnose Graves' disease. There are 12 residues in the CDR3. Per the germline V gene, CDR1 is SGHTA and CDR2 is FQGNSA. After removal of 0 bases from V and 7 bases from J, the junction contained 0 bases not matched to a gene. These data belong to a study of regulatory T cells in long-lasting Graves disease. Points from the study as a whole: Persistent Graves' patients showed less TCR diversity than newly diagnosed ones. Peripheral blood, not thyroid tissue, was the sole material studied. Possibly, too few samples lowered accuracy.

iRepertoire HTBI primers and Arm-PCR of CDR3 regions built TCR beta libraries. TCRdb re-analysed the multiplex PCR reads in MiXCR, keeping a single row per CDR3 protein. This table has about 470,000 distinct CDR3 sequences, roughly 20% appearing once. J is TRBJ2-7 and V is TRBV7-2; 7 bases agree with TRBD2. This clonotype was obtained from a female donor with Graves disease. Source: peripheral blood mononuclear cells (PBMCs), taken when the disease was refractory, from a patient treated with antithyroid drugs. CDR3 sequence reads: CASSLAAGEQYF. CDR3 coding DNA: TGTGCCAGCAGCTTAGCAGCGGGGGAGCAGTACTTC.